Sequencing of this T cell receptor (beta chain) was carried out in a study of beta chain features in type 1 diabetes. As concerns this clone: The antigen remains unidentified.

Study conclusions and caveats: More deletions and fewer insertions at VDJ junctions were seen in type 1 diabetes patients. All four CD4+ subsets of Type 1 diabetes patients contained TCRB CDR3s that were moderately but significantly shorter.

Trimming took 7 bases from V and 6 from J, leaving 22 bases between them. The V gene's germline CDR1 is MDHEN and CDR2 SYDVKM. CDR3 length equals 15 residues. As every portion of the isolated RNA was reverse transcribed, the sequencing read expressed TCRB transcripts. Measured with immunoSEQ multiplex PCR; TCRdb has only the in-frame clones, and not every one. The data hold around 200,000 clones, with around 13% observed a single time. V gene TRBV28 combines with J gene TRBJ2-7, with D tentatively TRBD2 (5 bases). The sequenced sample was central memory CD4+ T cells from blood. This TCR was sampled from a woman aged 18-29 years in good health. Here the CDR3 DNA reads TGTGCCAGCAACCCACCGGGATCACGGCTGGGCGAGCAGTACTTC. Amino acids: CASNPPGSRLGEQYF.